This T cell receptor beta chain originates from a study of shared clonotypes between healthy human individuals. As concerns this clone: Its antigen is not identified.

When replicate PCRs were run on sorted subsets, they used around 200 ng DNA, tens of thousands of T cell genomes. TCRdb keeps only in-frame clones here, not all; method: immunoSEQ multiplex PCR. This sample yields about 700,000 clones, of which about 74% are seen a single time; 1.5% to 2% belongs to the top ten. The study, taken as a whole, reports: Deeper or shallower sequencing was expected to change how clonotypes are shared among donors.

CDR1 is SQVTM and CDR2 is ANQGSEA in the germline V gene. The CDR3 spans 13 residues. V lost 7 bases, J lost 3 bases, and 7 bases stayed unmatched. This sequence originates from a woman younger than 45 in good health. This chain joins TRBV29-1 and TRBJ1-2; 8 bases align to TRBD1. The sequenced material came from memory CD4+ T cells sorted from blood. Subset given: CD45RA-negative fraction. CDR3 in DNA: TGCAGCGCTGGACAGGGTAGCGACTATGGCTACACCTTC. Protein sequence: CSAGQGSDYGYTF.